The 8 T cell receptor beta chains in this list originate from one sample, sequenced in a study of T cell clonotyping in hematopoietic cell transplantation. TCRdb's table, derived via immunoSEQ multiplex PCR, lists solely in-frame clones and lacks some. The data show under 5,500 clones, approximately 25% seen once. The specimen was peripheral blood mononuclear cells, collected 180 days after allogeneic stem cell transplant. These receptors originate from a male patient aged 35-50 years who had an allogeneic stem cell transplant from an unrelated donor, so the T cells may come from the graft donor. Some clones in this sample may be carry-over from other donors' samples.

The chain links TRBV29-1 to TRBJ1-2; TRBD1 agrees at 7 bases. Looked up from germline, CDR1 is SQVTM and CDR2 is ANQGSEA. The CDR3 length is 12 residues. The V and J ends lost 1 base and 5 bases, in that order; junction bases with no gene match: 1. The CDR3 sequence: CSVEAGGYGYTF. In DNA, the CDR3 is TGCAGCGTTGAAGCAGGGGGTTATGGCTACACCTTC.

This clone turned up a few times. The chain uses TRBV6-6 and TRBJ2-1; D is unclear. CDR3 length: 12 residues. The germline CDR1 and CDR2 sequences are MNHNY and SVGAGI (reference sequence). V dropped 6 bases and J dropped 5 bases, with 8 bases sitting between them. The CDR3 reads CASSRDNNEQFF. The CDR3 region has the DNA TGTGCCAGCAGCCGCGATAACAATGAGCAGTTCTTC.

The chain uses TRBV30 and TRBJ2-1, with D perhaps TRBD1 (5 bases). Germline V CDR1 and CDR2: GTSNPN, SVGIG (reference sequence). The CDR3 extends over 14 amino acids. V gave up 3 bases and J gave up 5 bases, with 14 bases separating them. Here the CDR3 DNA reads TGTGCCTGGAGCCTCGGGCTAGGGGACAATGAGCAGTTCTTC. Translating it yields CAWSLGLGDNEQFF.

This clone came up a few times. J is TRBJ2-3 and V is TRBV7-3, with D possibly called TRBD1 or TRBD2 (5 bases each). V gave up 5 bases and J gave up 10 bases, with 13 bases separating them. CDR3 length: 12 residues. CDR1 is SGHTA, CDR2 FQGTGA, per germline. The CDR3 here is CASSRDARPQYF. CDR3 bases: TGTGCCAGCAGCCGGGACGCCCGCCCGCAGTATTTT.

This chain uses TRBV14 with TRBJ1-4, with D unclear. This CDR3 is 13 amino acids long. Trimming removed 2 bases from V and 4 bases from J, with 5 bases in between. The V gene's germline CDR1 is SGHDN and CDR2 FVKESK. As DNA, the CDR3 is TGTGCCAGCAGCCAACAGGTTAATGAAAAACTGTTTTTT. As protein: CASSQQVNEKLFF.

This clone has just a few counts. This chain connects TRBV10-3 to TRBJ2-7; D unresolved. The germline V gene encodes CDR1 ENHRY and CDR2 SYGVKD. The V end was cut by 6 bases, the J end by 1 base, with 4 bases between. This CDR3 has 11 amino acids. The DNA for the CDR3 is TGTGCCATCAGCGGATCCTACGAGCAGTACTTC. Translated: CAISGSYEQYF.

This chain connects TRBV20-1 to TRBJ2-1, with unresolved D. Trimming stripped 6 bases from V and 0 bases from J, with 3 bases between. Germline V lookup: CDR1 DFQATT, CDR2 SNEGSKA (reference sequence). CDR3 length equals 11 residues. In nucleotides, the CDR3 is TGCAGTGCCCCCTCCTACAATGAGCAGTTCTTC. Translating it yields CSAPSYNEQFF.

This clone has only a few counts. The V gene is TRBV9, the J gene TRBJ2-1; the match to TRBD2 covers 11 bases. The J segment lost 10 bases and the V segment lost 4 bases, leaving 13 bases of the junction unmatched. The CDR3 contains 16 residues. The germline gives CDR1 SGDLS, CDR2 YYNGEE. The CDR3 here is CASSSRSGGAVEEQFF. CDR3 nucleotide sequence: TGTGCCAGCAGCTCCCGTAGCGGGGGGGCCGTGGAAGAGCAGTTCTTC.